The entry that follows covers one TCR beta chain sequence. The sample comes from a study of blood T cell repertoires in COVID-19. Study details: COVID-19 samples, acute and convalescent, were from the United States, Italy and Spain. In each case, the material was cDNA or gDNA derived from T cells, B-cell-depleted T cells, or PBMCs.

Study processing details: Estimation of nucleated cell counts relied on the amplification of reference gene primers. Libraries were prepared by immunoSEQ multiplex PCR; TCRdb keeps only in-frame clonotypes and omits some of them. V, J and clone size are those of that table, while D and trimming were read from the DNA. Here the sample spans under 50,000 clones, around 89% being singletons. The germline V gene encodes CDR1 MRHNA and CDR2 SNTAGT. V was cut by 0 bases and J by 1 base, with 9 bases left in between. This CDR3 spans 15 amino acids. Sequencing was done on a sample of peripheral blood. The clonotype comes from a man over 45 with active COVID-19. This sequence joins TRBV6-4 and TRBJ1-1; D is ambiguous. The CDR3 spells CASSDSTSQNTEAFF. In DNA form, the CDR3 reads TGTGCCAGCAGTGACTCGACAAGTCAGAACACTGAAGCTTTCTTT.